This T cell receptor (beta chain) was found in a study of blood T cell repertoires in COVID-19. Study-wide background: The origin of the acute and convalescent COVID-19 samples was the United States, Italy and Spain. PBMCs, B-cell-depleted T cells, or T cells provided the cDNA or gDNA that made up the material.

Germline V gives CDR1 SGHAT, CDR2 FQNNGV. The CDR3 runs 13 residues. V lost 0 bases and J lost 14; bases outside the gene matches: 7. Only in-frame clones appear in the TCRdb table, and some are missing; sequencing was by immunoSEQ multiplex PCR. In the table there are around 150,000 clones, about nine tenths of which are singletons. This rearrangement joins TRBV11-2 to TRBJ2-1, with 7 bases aligning to TRBD2. Sequences were obtained from peripheral blood. This clonotype originated in a man between 50 and 59 years old with active or convalescent COVID-19. CDR3 residues: CASSLDPGEGKFF. The CDR3 bases are TGTGCCAGCAGCTTAGACCCCGGGGAGGGAAAGTTCTTC.